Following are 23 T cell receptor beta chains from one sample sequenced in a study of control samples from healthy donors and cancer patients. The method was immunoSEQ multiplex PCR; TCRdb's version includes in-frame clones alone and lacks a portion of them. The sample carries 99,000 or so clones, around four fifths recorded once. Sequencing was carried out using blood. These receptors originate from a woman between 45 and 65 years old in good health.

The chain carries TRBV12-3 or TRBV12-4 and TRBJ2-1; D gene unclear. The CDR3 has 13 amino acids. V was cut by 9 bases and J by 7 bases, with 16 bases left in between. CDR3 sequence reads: CASPGQMENEQFF. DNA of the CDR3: TGTGCCAGTCCCGGGCAAATGGAAAATGAGCAGTTCTTC.

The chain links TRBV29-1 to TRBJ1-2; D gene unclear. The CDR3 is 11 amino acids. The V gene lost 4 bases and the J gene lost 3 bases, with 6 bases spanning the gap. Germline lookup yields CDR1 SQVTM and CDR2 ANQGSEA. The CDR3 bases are TGCAGCGTTGGAGGAGACTATGGCTACACCTTC. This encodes CSVGGDYGYTF.

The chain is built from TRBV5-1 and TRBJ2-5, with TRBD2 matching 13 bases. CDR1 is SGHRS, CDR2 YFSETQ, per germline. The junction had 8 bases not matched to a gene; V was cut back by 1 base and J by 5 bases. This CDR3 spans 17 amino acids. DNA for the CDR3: TGCGCCAGCAGCTTGACTAGCGGGGGGGCCAATAGGGAGACCCAGTACTTC. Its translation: CASSLTSGGANRETQYF.

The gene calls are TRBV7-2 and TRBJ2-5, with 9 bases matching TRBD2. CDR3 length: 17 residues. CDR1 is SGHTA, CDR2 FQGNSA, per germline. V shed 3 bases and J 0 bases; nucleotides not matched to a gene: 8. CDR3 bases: TGTGCCAGCAGCTTCGGGGCGGGGGGGCCGAACCAAGAGACCCAGTACTTC. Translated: CASSFGAGGPNQETQYF.

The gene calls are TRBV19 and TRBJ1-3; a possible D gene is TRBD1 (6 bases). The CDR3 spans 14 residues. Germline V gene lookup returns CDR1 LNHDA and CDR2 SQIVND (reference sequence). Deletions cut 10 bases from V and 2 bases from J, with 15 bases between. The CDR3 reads CAKSYTGTGNTIYF. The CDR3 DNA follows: TGTGCCAAAAGCTATACAGGGACTGGAAACACCATATATTTT.

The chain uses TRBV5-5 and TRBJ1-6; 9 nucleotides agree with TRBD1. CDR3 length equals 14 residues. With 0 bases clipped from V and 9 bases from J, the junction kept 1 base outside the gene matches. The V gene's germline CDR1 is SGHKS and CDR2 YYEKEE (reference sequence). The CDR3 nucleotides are TGTGCCAGCAGCTTGGAGGACAGGGGTTCACCCCTCCACTTT. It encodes CASSLEDRGSPLHF. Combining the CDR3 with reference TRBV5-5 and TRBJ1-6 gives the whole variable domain DAGVTQSPTHLIKTRGQQVTLRCSPISGHKSVSWYQQVLGQGPQFIFQYYEKEERGRGNFPDRFSARQFPNYSSELNVNALLLGDSALYLCASSLEDRGSPLHFGNGTRLTVT.

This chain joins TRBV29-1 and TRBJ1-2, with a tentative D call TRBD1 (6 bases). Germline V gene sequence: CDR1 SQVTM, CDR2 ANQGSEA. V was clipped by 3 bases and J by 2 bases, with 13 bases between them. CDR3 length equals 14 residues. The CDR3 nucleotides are TGCAGCGTTGATTTAGGGGGACTCAACTATGGCTACACCTTC. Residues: CSVDLGGLNYGYTF.

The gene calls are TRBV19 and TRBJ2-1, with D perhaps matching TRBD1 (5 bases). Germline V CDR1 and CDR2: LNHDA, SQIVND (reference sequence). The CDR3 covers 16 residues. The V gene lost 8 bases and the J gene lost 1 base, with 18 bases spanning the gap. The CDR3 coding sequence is TGTGCCAGTGCTCTCAGACAGAGTGGGTCCTACAATGAGCAGTTCTTC. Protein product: CASALRQSGSYNEQFF.

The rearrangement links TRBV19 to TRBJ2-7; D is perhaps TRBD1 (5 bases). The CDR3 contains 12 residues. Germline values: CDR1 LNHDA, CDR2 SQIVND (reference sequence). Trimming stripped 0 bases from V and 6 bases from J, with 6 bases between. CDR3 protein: CASSIDRAEQYF. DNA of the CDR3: TGTGCCAGTAGTATAGACAGGGCCGAGCAGTACTTC. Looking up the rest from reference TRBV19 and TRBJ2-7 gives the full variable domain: DGGITQSPKYLFRKEGQNVTLSCEQNLNHDAMYWYRQDPGQGLRLIYYSQIVNDFQKGDIAEGYSVSREKKESFPLTVTSAQKNPTAFYLCASSIDRAEQYFGPGTRLTVT.

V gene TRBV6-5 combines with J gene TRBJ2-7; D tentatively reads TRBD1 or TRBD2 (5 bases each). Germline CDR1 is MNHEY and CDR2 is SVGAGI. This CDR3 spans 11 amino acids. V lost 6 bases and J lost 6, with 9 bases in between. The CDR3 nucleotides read TGTGCCAGCAGCTGGGACGGCGAGCAGTACTTC. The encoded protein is CASSWDGEQYF.

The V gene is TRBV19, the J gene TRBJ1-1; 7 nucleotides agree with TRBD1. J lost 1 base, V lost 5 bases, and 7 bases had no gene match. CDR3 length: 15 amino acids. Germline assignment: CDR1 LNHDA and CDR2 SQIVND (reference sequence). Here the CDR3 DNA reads TGTGCCAGTAGTGTGGAGGGGGCTCGGAACACTGAAGCTTTCTTT. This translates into CASSVEGARNTEAFF.

CDR3 nucleotide sequence: TGTGCCAGTAGTATAGATCCCGACAGCTACACTGAAGCTTTCTTT. As protein: CASSIDPDSYTEAFF. The J gene is TRBJ1-1, the V gene TRBV19; possible D gene TRBD1, 5 bases. The CDR3 has 15 amino acids. Looked up from germline, CDR1 is LNHDA and CDR2 is SQIVND (reference sequence). The V end was cut by 0 bases, the J end by 3 bases, with 11 bases between.

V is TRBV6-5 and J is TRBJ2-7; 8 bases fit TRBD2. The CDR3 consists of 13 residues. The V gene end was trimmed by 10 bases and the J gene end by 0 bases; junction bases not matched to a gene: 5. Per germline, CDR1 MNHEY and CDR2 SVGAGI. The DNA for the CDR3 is TGTGCCATACGGGAGGGCCCCTCCTACGAGCAGTACTTC. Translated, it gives CAIREGPSYEQYF.

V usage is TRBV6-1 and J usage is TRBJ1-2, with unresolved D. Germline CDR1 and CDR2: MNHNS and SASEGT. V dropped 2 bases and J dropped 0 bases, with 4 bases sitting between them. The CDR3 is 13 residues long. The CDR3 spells CASSERTNYGYTF. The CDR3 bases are TGTGCCAGCAGTGAAAGAACTAACTATGGCTACACCTTC.

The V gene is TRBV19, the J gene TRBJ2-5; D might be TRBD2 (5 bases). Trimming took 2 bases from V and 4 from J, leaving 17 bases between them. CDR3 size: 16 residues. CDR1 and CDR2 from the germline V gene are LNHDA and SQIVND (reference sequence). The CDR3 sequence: CASSINEGSVRETQYF. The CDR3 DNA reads TGTGCCAGTAGTATAAACGAGGGCTCCGTCCGAGAGACCCAGTACTTC.

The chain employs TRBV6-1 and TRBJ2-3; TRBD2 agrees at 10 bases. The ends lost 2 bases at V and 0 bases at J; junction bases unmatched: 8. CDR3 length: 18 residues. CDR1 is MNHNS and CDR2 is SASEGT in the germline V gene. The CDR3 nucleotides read TGTGCCAGCAGTGAATTTAGGACTAGCGGTACTAGCACAGATACGCAGTATTTT. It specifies CASSEFRTSGTSTDTQYF.

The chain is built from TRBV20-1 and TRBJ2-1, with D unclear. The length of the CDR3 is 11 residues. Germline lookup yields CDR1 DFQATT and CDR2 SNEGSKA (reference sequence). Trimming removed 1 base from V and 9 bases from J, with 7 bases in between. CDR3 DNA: TGCAGTGCTAGAGTAGGGCCTGAGCAGTTCTTC. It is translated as CSARVGPEQFF.

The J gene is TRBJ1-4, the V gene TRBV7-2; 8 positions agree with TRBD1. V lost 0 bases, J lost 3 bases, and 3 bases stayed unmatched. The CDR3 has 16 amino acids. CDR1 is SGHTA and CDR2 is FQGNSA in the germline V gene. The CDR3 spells CASSLAGQVPNEKLFF. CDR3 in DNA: TGTGCCAGCAGCTTAGCGGGACAGGTCCCTAATGAAAAACTGTTTTTT.

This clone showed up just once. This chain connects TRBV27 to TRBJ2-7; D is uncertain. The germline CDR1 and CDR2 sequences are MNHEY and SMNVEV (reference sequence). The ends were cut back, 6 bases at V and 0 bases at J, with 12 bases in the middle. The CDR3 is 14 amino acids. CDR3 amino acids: CASSPLELSYEQYF. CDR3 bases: TGTGCCAGCAGCCCTCTAGAGCTCTCCTACGAGCAGTACTTC.

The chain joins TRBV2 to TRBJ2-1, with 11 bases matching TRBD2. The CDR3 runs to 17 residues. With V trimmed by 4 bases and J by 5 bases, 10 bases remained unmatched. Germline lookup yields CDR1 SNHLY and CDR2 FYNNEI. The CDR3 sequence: CASSGTRTSGRHNEQFF. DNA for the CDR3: TGTGCCAGCAGTGGGACCCGGACTAGCGGGCGCCACAATGAGCAGTTCTTC. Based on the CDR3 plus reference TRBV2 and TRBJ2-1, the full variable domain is EPEVTQTPSHQVTQMGQEVILRCVPISNHLYFYWYRQILGQKVEFLVSFYNNEISEKSEIFDDQFSVERPDGSNFTLKIRSTKLEDSAMYFCASSGTRTSGRHNEQFFGPGTRLTVL.

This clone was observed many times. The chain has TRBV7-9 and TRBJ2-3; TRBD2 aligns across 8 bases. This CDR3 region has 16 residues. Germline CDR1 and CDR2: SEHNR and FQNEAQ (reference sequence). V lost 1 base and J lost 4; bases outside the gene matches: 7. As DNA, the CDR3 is TGTGCCAGCAGCTTAGTGACAGGACTAGCAGCAGATACGCAGTATTTT. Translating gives CASSLVTGLAADTQYF.

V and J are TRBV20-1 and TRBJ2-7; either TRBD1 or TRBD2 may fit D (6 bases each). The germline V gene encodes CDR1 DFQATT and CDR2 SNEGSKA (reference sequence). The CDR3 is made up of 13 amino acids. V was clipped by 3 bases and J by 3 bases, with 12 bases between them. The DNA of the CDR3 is TGCAGTGCTAGTCGACAGGACTACTACGAGCAGTACTTC. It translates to CSASRQDYYEQYF.

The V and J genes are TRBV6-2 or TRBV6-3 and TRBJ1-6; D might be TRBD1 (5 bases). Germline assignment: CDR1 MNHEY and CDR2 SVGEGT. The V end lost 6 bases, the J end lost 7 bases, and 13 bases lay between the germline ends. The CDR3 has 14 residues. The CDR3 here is CASSPARDNSPLHF. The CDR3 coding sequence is TGTGCCAGCAGCCCGGCAAGGGACAATTCACCCCTCCACTTT.